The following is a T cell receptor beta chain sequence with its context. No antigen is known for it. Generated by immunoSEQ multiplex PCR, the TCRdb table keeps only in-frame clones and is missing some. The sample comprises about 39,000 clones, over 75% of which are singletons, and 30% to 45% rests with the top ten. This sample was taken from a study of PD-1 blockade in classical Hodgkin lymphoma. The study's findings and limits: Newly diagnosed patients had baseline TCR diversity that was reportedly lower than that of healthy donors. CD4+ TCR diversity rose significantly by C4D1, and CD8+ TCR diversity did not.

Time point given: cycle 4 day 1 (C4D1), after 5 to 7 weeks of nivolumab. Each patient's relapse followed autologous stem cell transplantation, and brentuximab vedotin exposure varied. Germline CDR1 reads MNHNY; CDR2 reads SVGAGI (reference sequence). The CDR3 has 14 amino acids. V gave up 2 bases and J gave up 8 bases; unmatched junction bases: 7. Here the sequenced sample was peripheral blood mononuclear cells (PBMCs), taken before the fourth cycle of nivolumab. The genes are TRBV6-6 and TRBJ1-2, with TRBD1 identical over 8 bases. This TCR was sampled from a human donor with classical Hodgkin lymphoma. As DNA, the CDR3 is TGTGCCAGCAGTTACCTCCGACAGGGGCTCGGCTACACCTTC. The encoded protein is CASSYLRQGLGYTF.